The clone carrying this T cell receptor (beta chain) was detected many times. TCRdb's table, derived via immunoSEQ multiplex PCR, lists solely in-frame clones and lacks some. This sample comprises tens of thousands of clones, none seen once only. The data belong to a study of T cell clonality in common variable immunodeficiency. The sequenced sample consisted of peripheral blood mononuclear cells. This clonotype was obtained from a person aged 18 to 75 in good health.

The part of the CDR3 DNA that was read is TGTGCCAGCAGCGGGGACTCTCTTCACAATGAG. Protein: CASSGDSLHNE. Given in full, the CDR3 is CASSGDSLHNEQFF. V is TRBV7-3 and J is TRBJ2-1; D perhaps matches TRBD2 (6 bases). The read terminates 3 residues before the CDR3 end, so the remaining end is supplied by the germline J gene. The CDR3 is made up of 14 amino acids. The germline V gene encodes CDR1 SGHTA and CDR2 FQGTGA. Trimming took 5 bases from V and 5 from J, leaving 13 bases between them.